This is a list of T cell receptor beta chains from one sample in a study of T cell responses to AZD1222 COVID-19 vaccine. Sequencing used immunoSEQ multiplex PCR; TCRdb keeps in-frame clones, though not all of them. This repertoire shows roughly 130,000 clones, roughly 85% found once; its top ten account for 1.6%. The input for sequencing was peripheral blood, taken on day 0 of AZD1222 vaccination. These receptors came from an adult in good health. CDR3s include the opening cysteine and the closing phenylalanine or tryptophan. A D gene is named only where the DNA matches it firmly. Clone size, where shown, is once, few, many, or a class for clones that have expanded.

>TRBV12-3/TRBV12-4|TRBJ1-1|.|TRBD1
TGTGCCAGCAGTTTGCAGGGGGGGACTGAAGCTTTCTTT
CASSLQGGTEAFF
>TRBV7-9|TRBJ2-3|.|TRBD1
TGTGCCAGCAGCTCCATCGACAGGGGGAACCCCACAGATACGCAGTATTTT
CASSSIDRGNPTDTQYF
>TRBV4-3|TRBJ1-2|.|.
TGCGCCAGCAGCCAAGAGGGGGCGACTGGCTACACCTTC
CASSQEGATGYTF
>TRBV7-8|TRBJ2-5|.|.
TGTGCCAGCAGCCGACAGGCCCTTAGGGAGACCCAGTACTTC
CASSRQALRETQYF
>TRBV30|TRBJ1-4|.|.
TGTGCCTGGAGTGTACCTTCCGGGGGCGGGAGTGAAAAACTGTTTTTT
CAWSVPSGGGSEKLFF
>TRBV10-1|TRBJ2-7|.|.
TGCGCCAGCAGTGAGAATCTCGAAGAGCAGTACTTC
CASSENLEEQYF
>TRBV3-1/TRBV3-2|TRBJ2-7|.|TRBD2
TGTGCCAGCAGCCAAGATTATCGGCGGGGGGGTGGCTACGAGCAGTACTTC
CASSQDYRRGGGYEQYF
>TRBV5-1|TRBJ2-2|.|TRBD1
TGCGCCAGCGGACAGGGGACCGCCGGGGAGCTGTTTTTT
CASGQGTAGELFF
>TRBV10-3|TRBJ2-7|.|TRBD2
TGTGCCATCAGTTTTGGGGGGGAGAGAGAGCAGTACTTC
CAISFGGEREQYF
>TRBV24-1|TRBJ2-4|.|.
TGTGCCACCAGTGATTACGGGACAAACAAAGCCAAAAACATTCAGTACTTC
CATSDYGTNKAKNIQYF
>TRBV7-9|TRBJ2-1|.|.
TGTGCCAGCAGCCCTAGGACAGAGATAGCATACAATGAGCAGTTCTTC
CASSPRTEIAYNEQFF
>TRBV9|TRBJ2-2|.|.
TGTGCCAGCAGCGTAAGGCTAGAAGTGTCCGGGGAGCTGTTTTTT
CASSVRLEVSGELFF
>TRBV7-3|TRBJ2-2|.|.
TGTGCCAGCAGAATAGCGCGGGCGTCCGGGGAGCTGTTTTTT
CASRIARASGELFF
>TRBV28|TRBJ1-2|.|TRBD1
TGTGCCAGCAGTTATTCAGGACAGGGCTATGGCTACACCTTC
CASSYSGQGYGYTF
>TRBV5-6|TRBJ2-3|.|.
TGTGCCAGCAGCCGGGGCATTGGATACACAGATACGCAGTATTTT
CASSRGIGYTDTQYF
>TRBV7-9|TRBJ1-6|once|TRBD1
TGTGCCAGCAGCCTACAGGGGATGGCGAATTCACCCCTCCACTTT
CASSLQGMANSPLHF
>TRBV19|TRBJ1-1|.|.
TGTGCCAGTCTCCAAGGGGGGCGTATAGGTCCTGAAGCTTTCTTT
CASLQGGRIGPEAFF
>TRBV3-1/TRBV3-2|TRBJ2-1|.|.
TGTGCCAGCAGCTTCGGACTGACCGTCTCCTACAATGAGCAGTTCTTC
CASSFGLTVSYNEQFF
>TRBV14|TRBJ2-1|once|TRBD1
TGTGCCAGCAGCCCCGGGACAGCCACGTTCTTC
CASSPGTATFF
>TRBV7-6|TRBJ1-2|.|TRBD1
TGTGCCAGCAGCTTAGACCCCCGGACAGGGTGGGGAAATGGCTACACCTTC
CASSLDPRTGWGNGYTF
>TRBV5-4|TRBJ1-3|.|.
TGTGCCAGCAGCTCCCCACGCTCTGGAAACACCATATATTTT
CASSSPRSGNTIYF
>TRBV18|TRBJ1-1|.|.
TGTGCCAGCTCACCAAACAGGGACACTGAAGCTTTCTTT
CASSPNRDTEAFF
>TRBV5-1|TRBJ2-5|.|.
TGCGCCAGCAGCTCCGCTGCGGGCGTTGAGACCCAGTACTTC
CASSSAAGVETQYF
>TRBV19|TRBJ2-2|.|TRBD2
TGTGCCAGTTCCCTTAGCGGGGGAAACACCGGGGAGCTGTTTTTT
CASSLSGGNTGELFF
>TRBV11-2|TRBJ1-4|.|.
TGTGCCAGCAGAGAGCACGGTAGGGCCAATGAAAAACTGTTTTTT
CASREHGRANEKLFF
>TRBV5-1|TRBJ2-2|.|TRBD2
TGCGCCAGCAGCACATCACTAGCGGGGGAGCTGTTTTTT
CASSTSLAGELFF
>TRBV29-1|TRBJ2-1|.|TRBD2
TGCAGCGTTATAGCGGGAGGGCCAAATGAGCAGTTCTTC
CSVIAGGPNEQFF
>TRBV7-8|TRBJ1-2|once|.
TGTGCCAGCAGCTTAAATCAGGGCGCCTATGGCTACACCTTC
CASSLNQGAYGYTF
>TRBV7-9|TRBJ1-2|.|.
TGTGCCAGCAGCTTACCCGGTTGGACGGACTCCTATGGCTACACCTTC
CASSLPGWTDSYGYTF
>TRBV29-1|TRBJ1-2|.|.
TGCAGCGTTGTACAGGGTCTAGGCTACACCTTC
CSVVQGLGYTF
>TRBV18|TRBJ1-2|once|.
TGTGCCAGCTCGAAGGACGGAAAGTATGGCTACACCTTC
CASSKDGKYGYTF
>TRBV6-2/TRBV6-3|TRBJ2-1|.|TRBD2
TGTGCCAGCAGTTCTAGCGGGAGTGGAGCCTACAATGAGCAGTTCTTC
CASSSSGSGAYNEQFF
>TRBV5-4|TRBJ2-5|.|.
TGTGCCAGCAGCTTGGCGGACTACCGATGGGGAACCCAGTACTTC
CASSLADYRWGTQYF
>TRBV19|TRBJ2-4|.|TRBD1
TGTGCCAGTAGTCAGGGGGCCGGAAACATTCAGTACTTC
CASSQGAGNIQYF
>TRBV4-3|TRBJ1-1|once|.
TGCGCCAGCAGCCAAGTTCCCCCCGACACAGGTTACCGAGGAGCTTTCTTT
CASSQVPPDTGYRGAFF
>TRBV5-6|TRBJ2-3|once|TRBD2
TGTGCCAGCGATCGAGCGGGGTCCACAGATACGCAGTATTTT
CASDRAGSTDTQYF
>TRBV4-1|TRBJ2-1|few|TRBD2
TGCGCCAGCAGGCCATTACTAGCGAGAAACTACAATGAGCAGTTCTTC
CASRPLLARNYNEQFF
>TRBV19|TRBJ2-3|.|.
TGTGCCAGTAGTATTGGCCAGACGAGGGATACGCAGTATTTT
CASSIGQTRDTQYF
>TRBV6-5|TRBJ1-4|.|.
TGTGCCAGCAGTTATCAAACAGGGATTGGGGAAAAACTGTTTTTT
CASSYQTGIGEKLFF
>TRBV6-6|TRBJ1-6|.|.
TGTGCCAGCAGTTACGTAAGATCACCCCTCCACTTT
CASSYVRSPLHF
>TRBV6-5|TRBJ2-7|.|TRBD1
TGTGCCAGCAGTTGGGACAGGACGTACGAGCAGTACTTC
CASSWDRTYEQYF
>TRBV11-2|TRBJ2-2|.|.
TGTGCCAGCACCCCCCCCAGCACCGGGGAGCTGTTTTTT
CASTPPSTGELFF
>TRBV9|TRBJ1-2|once|.
TGTGCCAGCAGCGTAGCTGCAGGGGACTATGGCTACACCTTC
CASSVAAGDYGYTF
>TRBV5-8|TRBJ2-7|.|.
TGTGCCAGCAGCTTGGGTTGGGGGGAACTCTCCTACGAGCAGTACTTC
CASSLGWGELSYEQYF
>TRBV21-1|TRBJ2-2|.|.
TGTGCCAGCAGTACGATCAAGTGGGGGGCCGGGGAGCTGTTTTTT
CASSTIKWGAGELFF
>TRBV19|TRBJ1-2|once|.
TGTGCCAGTAGTAATGGGCGCGGGGGAGGAAGCGACTATGGCTACACCTTC
CASSNGRGGGSDYGYTF
>TRBV9|TRBJ2-5|.|TRBD2
TGTGCCAGCAGCTATAATCCCCGACTAGCGGAGGAGACCCAGTACTTC
CASSYNPRLAEETQYF
>TRBV5-1|TRBJ2-2|.|.
TGCGCCAGCACACGGACCAAAACCGGGGAGCTGTTTTTT
CASTRTKTGELFF
>TRBV7-9|TRBJ1-5|.|.
TGTGCCAGCAGCCGTGTACAGGTGAATCAGCCCCAGCATTTT
CASSRVQVNQPQHF
>TRBV7-2|TRBJ1-1|.|.
TGTGCCAGCAGTCTAGCCTTGAGTAACACTGAAGCTTTCTTT
CASSLALSNTEAFF